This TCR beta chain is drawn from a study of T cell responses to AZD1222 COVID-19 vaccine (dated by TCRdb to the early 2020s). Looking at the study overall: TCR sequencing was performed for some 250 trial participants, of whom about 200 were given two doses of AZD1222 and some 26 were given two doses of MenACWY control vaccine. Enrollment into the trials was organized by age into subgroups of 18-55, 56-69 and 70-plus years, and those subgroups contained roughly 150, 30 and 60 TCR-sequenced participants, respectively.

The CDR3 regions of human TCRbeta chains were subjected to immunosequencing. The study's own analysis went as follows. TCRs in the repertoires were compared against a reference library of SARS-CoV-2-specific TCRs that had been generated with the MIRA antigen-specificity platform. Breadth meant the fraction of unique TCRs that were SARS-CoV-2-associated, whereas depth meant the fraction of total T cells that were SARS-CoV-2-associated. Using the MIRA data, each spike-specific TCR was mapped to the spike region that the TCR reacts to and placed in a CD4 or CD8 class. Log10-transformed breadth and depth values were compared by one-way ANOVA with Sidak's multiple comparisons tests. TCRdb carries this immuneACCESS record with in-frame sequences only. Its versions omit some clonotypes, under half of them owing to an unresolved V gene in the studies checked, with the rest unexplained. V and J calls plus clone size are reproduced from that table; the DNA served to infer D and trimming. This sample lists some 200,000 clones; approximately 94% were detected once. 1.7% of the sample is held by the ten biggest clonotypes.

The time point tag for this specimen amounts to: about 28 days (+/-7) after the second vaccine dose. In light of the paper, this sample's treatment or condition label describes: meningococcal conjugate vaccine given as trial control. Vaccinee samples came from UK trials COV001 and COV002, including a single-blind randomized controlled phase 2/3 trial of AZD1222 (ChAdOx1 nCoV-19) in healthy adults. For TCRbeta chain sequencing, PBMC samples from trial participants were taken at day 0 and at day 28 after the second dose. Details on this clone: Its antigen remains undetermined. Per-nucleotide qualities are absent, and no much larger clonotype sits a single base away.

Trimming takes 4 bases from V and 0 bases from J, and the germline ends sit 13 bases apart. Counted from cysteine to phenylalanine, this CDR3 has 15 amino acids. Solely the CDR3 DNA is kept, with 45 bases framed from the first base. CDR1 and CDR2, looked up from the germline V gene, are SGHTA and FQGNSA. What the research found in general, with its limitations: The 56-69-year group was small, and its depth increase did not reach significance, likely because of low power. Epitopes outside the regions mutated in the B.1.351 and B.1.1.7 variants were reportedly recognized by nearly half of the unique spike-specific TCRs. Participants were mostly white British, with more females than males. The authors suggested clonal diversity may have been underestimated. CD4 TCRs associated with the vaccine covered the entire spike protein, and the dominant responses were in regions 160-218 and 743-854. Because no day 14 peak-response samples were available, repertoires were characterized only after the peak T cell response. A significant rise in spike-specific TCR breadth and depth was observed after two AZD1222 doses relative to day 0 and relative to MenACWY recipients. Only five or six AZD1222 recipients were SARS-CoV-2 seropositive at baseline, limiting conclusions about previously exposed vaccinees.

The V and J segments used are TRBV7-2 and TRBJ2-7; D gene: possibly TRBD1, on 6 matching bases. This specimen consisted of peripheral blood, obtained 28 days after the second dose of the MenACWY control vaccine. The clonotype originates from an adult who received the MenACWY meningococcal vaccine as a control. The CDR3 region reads CASSYLQGSSYEQYF. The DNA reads TGTGCCAGCAGCTACCTACAGGGCAGCTCCTACGAGCAGTACTTC.